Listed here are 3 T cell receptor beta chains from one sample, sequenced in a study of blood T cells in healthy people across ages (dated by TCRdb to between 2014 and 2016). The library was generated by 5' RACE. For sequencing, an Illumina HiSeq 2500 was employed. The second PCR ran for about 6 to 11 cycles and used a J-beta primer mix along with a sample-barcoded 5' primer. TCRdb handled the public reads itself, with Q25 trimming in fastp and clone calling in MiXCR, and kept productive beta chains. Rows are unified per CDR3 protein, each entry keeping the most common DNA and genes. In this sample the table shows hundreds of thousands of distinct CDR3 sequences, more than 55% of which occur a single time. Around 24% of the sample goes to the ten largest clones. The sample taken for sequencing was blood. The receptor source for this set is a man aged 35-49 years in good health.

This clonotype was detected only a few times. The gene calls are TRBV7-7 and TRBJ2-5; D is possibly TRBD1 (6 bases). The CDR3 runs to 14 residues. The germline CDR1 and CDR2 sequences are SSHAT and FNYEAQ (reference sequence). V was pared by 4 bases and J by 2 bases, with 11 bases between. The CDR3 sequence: CASSSTGLQETQYF. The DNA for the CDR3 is TGTGCCAGCAGCTCTACAGGGCTTCAAGAGACCCAGTACTTC.

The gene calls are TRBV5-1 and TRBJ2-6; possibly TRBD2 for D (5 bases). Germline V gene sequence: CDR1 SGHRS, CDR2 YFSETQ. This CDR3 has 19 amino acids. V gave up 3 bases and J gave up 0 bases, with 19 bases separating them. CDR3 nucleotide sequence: TGCGCCAGCAGCTCGCTAACCGGGGTGACGGGCTCTGGGGCCAACGTCCTGACTTTC. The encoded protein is CASSSLTGVTGSGANVLTF.

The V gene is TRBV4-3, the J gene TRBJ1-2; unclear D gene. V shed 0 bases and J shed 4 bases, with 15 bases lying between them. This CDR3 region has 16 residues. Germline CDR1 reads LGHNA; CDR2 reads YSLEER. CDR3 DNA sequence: TGCGCCAGCAGCCAAGATAGGCAGGCGTCTAGCTATGGCTACACCTTC. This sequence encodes CASSQDRQASSYGYTF.